These 2 T cell receptor beta chains were sequenced from one sample in a study of blood T cell repertoires in COVID-19. Sequenced by immunoSEQ multiplex PCR; TCRdb stores in-frame clones only, minus some. The repertoire consists of under 150,000 clones, with 80% occurring once and the leading ten covering roughly 1.8%. Sequencing was done on a sample of peripheral blood. These receptors came from a man between 65 and 80 years old with acute or convalescent COVID-19.

This clone was counted only a few times. The chain uses TRBV18 and TRBJ1-3; D not certain. The CDR3 totals 17 residues. V lost 4 bases, J lost 0 bases, and 16 bases lay in between. Germline V gene sequence: CDR1 KGHSH, CDR2 LQKENI. DNA of the CDR3: TGTGCCAGCTCACTCACGACGGAACCTAGCTCTGGAAACACCATATATTTT. Protein sequence: CASSLTTEPSSGNTIYF.

This rearrangement joins TRBV7-8 to TRBJ2-7; the match to TRBD2 covers 14 bases. After removal of 2 bases from V and 6 bases from J, the junction contained 6 bases not matched to a gene. CDR1 is SGHVS, CDR2 FQNEAQ, per germline. The CDR3 is made up of 16 amino acids. CDR3 DNA sequence: TGTGCCAGCAGCTTATCGACTAGCGGGGGGGCCAGCGAGCAGTACTTC. Amino acids: CASSLSTSGGASEQYF.